This TCR beta chain was found in a study of T cell repertoires in cytomegalovirus infection. The wider study: Both a matching HLA type and CMV infection were indicated by public TCR beta signatures. Study-wide findings and caveats: HLA-C-restricted CMV-specific TCR beta clonotypes prevailed in the ex vivo response. Public TCR beta family frequency separated CMV-and-HLA carriers, including in an independent cohort.

TCRdb processed the reads anew with MiXCR; each CDR3 protein has one entry. This sample has some 150,000 distinct CDR3 sequences, with 20% to 30% found just once. V was pared by 5 bases and J by 7 bases, with 10 bases of the junction left unmatched. In germline, CDR1 is SEHNR, CDR2 FQNEAQ (reference sequence). The CDR3 is 16 amino acids. This clonotype was observed many times. Its antigen is not known. The receptor was isolated from a human donor in good health (CMV status not recorded). Some clones in this sample may be carry-over from other donors' samples. The chain combines TRBV7-9 with TRBJ2-1, with TRBD2 identical over 11 bases. The specimen sequenced was PBMCs. This CDR3 is CASSQASGRNRNEQFF. In DNA form, the CDR3 reads TGTGCCAGCAGCCAAGCTAGCGGGAGGAATAGGAATGAGCAGTTCTTC.